A selection of T cell receptor beta chains follows, all from one sample in a study of blood T cell repertoires in COVID-19. Data came from immunoSEQ multiplex PCR; TCRdb stores just in-frame clones and leaves some out. The sample records fewer than 350,000 clones, 85% being singletons. Specimen: PBMCs or T cells enriched from blood (not recorded which). These receptors were obtained from a woman in her forties or fifties who had recovered from COVID-19. The CDR3 runs from the conserved cysteine through the conserved F or W. The D gene is left open where the match is weak. Clone size is stated in some rows and not others, as once, few, many or a class when expanded.

CDR3nt: TGTGCAACAGCAGGGGAAGGGACAAGGGTCGTCTTC
CDR3aa: CATAGEGTRVVF
abundance: .
j_gene: TRBJ2-7
d_gene: .
v_gene: TRBV2

CDR3nt: TGTGCCAGCAGCTCCATTACACCTTTAGAAAAACTGTTTTTT
CDR3aa: CASSSITPLEKLFF
abundance: .
j_gene: TRBJ1-4
d_gene: .
v_gene: TRBV6-5

CDR3nt: TGTGCCAGCAGTCGCGGGATTGGGGCCAACGTCCTGACTTTC
CDR3aa: CASSRGIGANVLTF
abundance: .
j_gene: TRBJ2-6
d_gene: .
v_gene: TRBV7-2

CDR3nt: TGTGCCAGCAGCGTAGTTGGTAGTAATATGGCTGAAGCTTTCTTT
CDR3aa: CASSVVGSNMAEAFF
abundance: .
j_gene: TRBJ1-1
d_gene: .
v_gene: TRBV9

CDR3nt: TGCGCCAGCAGCCCACAGGGGAACACTGAAGCTTTCTTT
CDR3aa: CASSPQGNTEAFF
abundance: .
j_gene: TRBJ1-1
d_gene: .
v_gene: TRBV5-1

CDR3nt: TGTGCCAGCAGCCCAGGGGGTGGCTATGGCTACACCTTC
CDR3aa: CASSPGGGYGYTF
abundance: .
j_gene: TRBJ1-2
d_gene: TRBD1
v_gene: TRBV14

CDR3nt: TGTGCCAGCTCACCGATAGGACAGGGGGACGAGCAGTACTTC
CDR3aa: CASSPIGQGDEQYF
abundance: .
j_gene: TRBJ2-7
d_gene: TRBD1
v_gene: TRBV18

CDR3nt: TGTGCCATCGCCGGACAGAACACTGAAGCTTTCTTT
CDR3aa: CAIAGQNTEAFF
abundance: .
j_gene: TRBJ1-1
d_gene: .
v_gene: TRBV10-3

CDR3nt: TGTGCCAGCAGCCAGTATGTTCCTTCAGGCCGGGTAGCGGGGGCCGAAGAGACCCAGTACTTC
CDR3aa: CASSQYVPSGRVAGAEETQYF
abundance: .
j_gene: TRBJ2-5
d_gene: TRBD2
v_gene: TRBV3-1/TRBV3-2

CDR3nt: TGCGCCAGCAGCCAAGGGTCCATCAGAAGTTTGTTCTACAATGAGCAGTTCTTC
CDR3aa: CASSQGSIRSLFYNEQFF
abundance: .
j_gene: TRBJ2-1
d_gene: .
v_gene: TRBV4-3

CDR3nt: TGCGCCAGCAGCCAAGAGGTGACAGGGGTTAATTCACCCCTCCACTTT
CDR3aa: CASSQEVTGVNSPLHF
abundance: .
j_gene: TRBJ1-6
d_gene: TRBD1
v_gene: TRBV4-1

CDR3nt: TGTGCCAGCAGCGTAGGACAGCCGAACACTGAAGCTTTCTTT
CDR3aa: CASSVGQPNTEAFF
abundance: .
j_gene: TRBJ1-1
d_gene: .
v_gene: TRBV9

CDR3nt: TGTGCCACAAAAGCTCAAGGAGTGCCCTACAATGAGCAGTTCTTC
CDR3aa: CATKAQGVPYNEQFF
abundance: .
j_gene: TRBJ2-1
d_gene: .
v_gene: TRBV6-5

CDR3nt: TGTGCCAGCAGTGAATTGGGCCAGGGAGGCGGCTACACCTTC
CDR3aa: CASSELGQGGGYTF
abundance: .
j_gene: TRBJ1-2
d_gene: .
v_gene: TRBV25-1

CDR3nt: TGTGCCAGTAGTACACAGGGGCTGAACACTGAAGCTTTCTTT
CDR3aa: CASSTQGLNTEAFF
abundance: .
j_gene: TRBJ1-1
d_gene: TRBD1
v_gene: TRBV19

CDR3nt: TGTGCCAGCAGCCCTTGGCCTAGCGGGGGGAACAATGAGCAGTTCTTC
CDR3aa: CASSPWPSGGNNEQFF
abundance: .
j_gene: TRBJ2-1
d_gene: TRBD2
v_gene: TRBV5-4

CDR3nt: TGTGCCAGCAGTGGACAGATCTCGATGAACACTGAAGCTTTCTTT
CDR3aa: CASSGQISMNTEAFF
abundance: .
j_gene: TRBJ1-1
d_gene: .
v_gene: TRBV6-2/TRBV6-3

CDR3nt: TGTGCCAGCAGCGTCGCTACCTCTAGCGGGGGGAACACAGATACGCAGTATTTT
CDR3aa: CASSVATSSGGNTDTQYF
abundance: .
j_gene: TRBJ2-3
d_gene: TRBD2
v_gene: TRBV9

CDR3nt: TGTGCCAGCAGTCGTAGACCACCGGGGACAGGGAGAACCTACGAGCAGTACTTC
CDR3aa: CASSRRPPGTGRTYEQYF
abundance: few
j_gene: TRBJ2-7
d_gene: TRBD1
v_gene: TRBV27

CDR3nt: TGTGCCAGCAGCCAGCTCGGGGAAAAACTGTTTTTT
CDR3aa: CASSQLGEKLFF
abundance: few
j_gene: TRBJ1-4
d_gene: .
v_gene: TRBV4-2

CDR3nt: TGTGCCGGCTGGACAGGGGGCTACGAGCAGTACTTC
CDR3aa: CAGWTGGYEQYF
abundance: .
j_gene: TRBJ2-7
d_gene: TRBD1
v_gene: TRBV30

CDR3nt: TGTGCCAGCAGTTTGACTCGCGGGGGCCTTGCGAAGGAGCAGTTCTTC
CDR3aa: CASSLTRGGLAKEQFF
abundance: .
j_gene: TRBJ2-1
d_gene: .
v_gene: TRBV27

CDR3nt: TGTGCCAGCAGGGGACAGGGCCTCTATGGCTACACCTTC
CDR3aa: CASRGQGLYGYTF
abundance: .
j_gene: TRBJ1-2
d_gene: TRBD1
v_gene: TRBV27

CDR3nt: TGTGCCTCCCGTCGGGACAGCTATAATTCACCCCTCCACTTT
CDR3aa: CASRRDSYNSPLHF
abundance: .
j_gene: TRBJ1-6
d_gene: TRBD1
v_gene: TRBV19

CDR3nt: TGTGCCAGCACCCCTCTCGGCTCCGGGGACTATGGCTACACCTTC
CDR3aa: CASTPLGSGDYGYTF
abundance: .
j_gene: TRBJ1-2
d_gene: .
v_gene: TRBV28

CDR3nt: TGTGCTAGTGGCAACCCCCCGGGACAGAGATTCGGTGGCTACACCTTC
CDR3aa: CASGNPPGQRFGGYTF
abundance: .
j_gene: TRBJ1-2
d_gene: TRBD1
v_gene: TRBV12-5

CDR3nt: TGCAGTGCTAGTCGGCCCGATCGACACAGTGCTTACTATGGCTACACCTTC
CDR3aa: CSASRPDRHSAYYGYTF
abundance: .
j_gene: TRBJ1-2
d_gene: .
v_gene: TRBV20-1